These 11 T cell receptor beta chains came from one sample sequenced in a study of blood T cell repertoires in COVID-19. Here immunoSEQ multiplex PCR was the method, and the copy in TCRdb shows in-frame clones only, minus some. This sample has 450,000 to 500,000 clones; around 90% occur once, and the top ten carry 0.7%. Sequenced material: PBMCs or T cells enriched from blood (not recorded which). The receptors were sampled from a woman aged 18 to 35 who had recovered from COVID-19.

This chain links TRBV3-1 (or the pseudogene TRBV3-2) with TRBJ1-1; D gene unclear. CDR1 LGHDT and CDR2 YNNKEL come from the germline V gene (reference sequence). CDR3 length: 16 residues. With 0 bases removed from V and 1 base from J, the gap between germline ends came to 12 bases. CDR3 protein: CASSQEIYGENTEAFF. In DNA form, the CDR3 reads TGTGCCAGCAGCCAAGAAATATACGGGGAGAACACTGAAGCTTTCTTT.

The rearrangement links TRBV6-2 or TRBV6-3 to TRBJ1-1, with D unresolved. The V gene's germline CDR1 is MNHEY and CDR2 SVGEGT. Trimming pared 5 bases from V and 1 base from J, leaving 8 bases between. This CDR3 comprises 13 residues. The CDR3 DNA follows: TGTGCCAGCAGTCGTACAGCGAACACTGAAGCTTTCTTT. It specifies CASSRTANTEAFF.

This chain joins TRBV3-1 (or the pseudogene TRBV3-2) and TRBJ1-1; D unresolved. Germline lookup yields CDR1 LGHDT and CDR2 YNNKEL (reference sequence). The CDR3 consists of 12 residues. The ends were cut back, 2 bases at V and 10 bases at J, with 11 bases in the middle. The CDR3 is CASSQMAGGAFF. The CDR3 DNA follows: TGTGCCAGCAGCCAAATGGCGGGAGGAGCTTTCTTT.

V usage is TRBV9 and J usage is TRBJ2-3; 9 bases are a match to TRBD1. This CDR3 has 15 amino acids. CDR1 and CDR2 from the germline V gene are SGDLS and YYNGEE. V lost 3 bases, J lost 5 bases, and 7 bases stayed unmatched. The DNA for the CDR3 is TGTGCCAGCAGCGCGGACAGGGGTATTTTAGATACGCAGTATTTT. It yields the protein CASSADRGILDTQYF.

Regarding this clone: This sequence may be a read error, since a much larger clone differs from it by one base. The chain joins TRBV27 to TRBJ2-1; the D gene is possibly TRBD2 (7 bases). This CDR3 is 12 amino acids long. Trimming pared 6 bases from V and 9 bases from J, leaving 12 bases between. Germline V gives CDR1 MNHEY, CDR2 SMNVEV (reference sequence). The CDR3 coding sequence is TGTGCCAGCAGACAGGGAGGGGGTGAGCAGTTCTTC. Its translation: CASRQGGGEQFF.

This rearrangement joins TRBV12-5 to TRBJ1-5; 9 bases map to TRBD1. The V segment lost 6 bases and the J segment 5 bases; nucleotides outside the gene matches: 8. This CDR3 contains 15 residues. Germline V CDR1 and CDR2: LGHNT, FRNRAP. The CDR3 sequence: CASGWDRVDDQPQHF. DNA for the CDR3: TGTGCTAGTGGATGGGACAGGGTTGACGATCAGCCCCAGCATTTT.

The rearrangement links TRBV19 to TRBJ1-1; no clear D. With 1 base removed from V and 3 bases from J, the gap between germline ends came to 15 bases. The CDR3 loop spans 16 amino acids. Germline assignment: CDR1 LNHDA and CDR2 SQIVND (reference sequence). The CDR3 DNA is TGTGCCAGTAGTATAGTACTGGGTGGGGAGGACACTGAAGCTTTCTTT. As protein: CASSIVLGGEDTEAFF. Variable domain in full (rest from reference TRBV19 and TRBJ1-1): DGGITQSPKYLFRKEGQNVTLSCEQNLNHDAMYWYRQDPGQGLRLIYYSQIVNDFQKGDIAEGYSVSREKKESFPLTVTSAQKNPTAFYLCASSIVLGGEDTEAFFGQGTRLTVV.

The chain is built from TRBV21-1 and TRBJ2-2; no DNA check was done on the table's D call, TRBD2. TRBV21-1 is assigned pseudogene status. This CDR3 has 15 residues. DNA for the CDR3: TGTGCCAGCAGCGCCAAGGAGGGGAACACCGGGGAGCTGTTTTTT. Protein sequence: CASSAKEGNTGELFF.

The V gene is TRBV5-1, the J gene TRBJ2-7; D might be TRBD1 (6 bases). This CDR3 comprises 15 residues. The ends were cut back, 4 bases at V and 2 bases at J, with 16 bases in the middle. The germline V gene encodes CDR1 SGHRS and CDR2 YFSETQ. CDR3 loop: CASSQQGIGAYEQYF. Here the CDR3 DNA reads TGCGCCAGCAGCCAACAGGGAATCGGGGCCTACGAGCAGTACTTC.

This chain connects TRBV30 to TRBJ1-3; TRBD1 matches 7 bases. The germline gives CDR1 GTSNPN, CDR2 SVGIG (reference sequence). This CDR3 is built from 13 residues. The ends lost 1 base at V and 6 bases at J; junction bases unmatched: 3. CDR3 sequence: CAWSAGTANTIYF. CDR3 DNA sequence: TGTGCCTGGAGTGCTGGGACAGCAAACACCATATATTTT.

This chain's CDR3 is CASVSSGDPGQPQHF. The CDR3 coding sequence is TGTGCCAGCGTCTCCTCTGGAGACCCCGGTCAGCCCCAGCATTTT. The genes are TRBV5-6 and TRBJ1-5; no clear D. Germline CDR1 SGHDT, CDR2 YYEEEE. The CDR3 totals 15 residues. The germline V and J ends were trimmed by 7 bases and 6 bases, with 20 bases remaining between them.